A few counts support the clone carrying this T cell receptor (beta chain). Its antigen is unknown. The length of the CDR3 is 13 residues. The germline V gene encodes CDR1 SNHLY and CDR2 FYNNEI. Trimming took 7 bases from V and 4 from J; bases not matched to a gene: 3. The donors were adults (healthy and HIV-negative) with no recent acute infections or vaccinations. This entry is derived from a study of shared clonotypes between healthy human individuals. About the study: The people who gave samples were a couple of women and a few men aged 18 to 49.

Repertoires were generated with immunoSEQ multiplex PCR, while TCRdb's copy carries only in-frame clones and drops some. The repertoire holds 470,000 or so clones, with approximately 81% as singletons. The study, taken as a whole, reports: Sampling involved blood alone; tissue repertoires likely differ.

The receptor's source is a woman in her forties in good health. Some clones in this sample may be carry-over from other donors' samples. V usage is TRBV2 and J usage is TRBJ1-1; 10 positions agree with TRBD1. Sequences were obtained from PBMCs. CDR3 residues: CASMGQGFTEAFF. The CDR3 bases are TGTGCCAGCATGGGACAGGGGTTCACTGAAGCTTTCTTT.